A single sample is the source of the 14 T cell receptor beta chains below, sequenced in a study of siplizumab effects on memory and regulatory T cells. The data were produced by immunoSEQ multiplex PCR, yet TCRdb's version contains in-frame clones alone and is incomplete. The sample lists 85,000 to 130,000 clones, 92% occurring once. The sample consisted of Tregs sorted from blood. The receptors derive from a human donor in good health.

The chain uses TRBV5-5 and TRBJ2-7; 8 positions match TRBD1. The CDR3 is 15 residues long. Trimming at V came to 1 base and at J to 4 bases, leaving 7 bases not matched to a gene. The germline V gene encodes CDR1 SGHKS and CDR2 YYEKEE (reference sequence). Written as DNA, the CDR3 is TGTGCCAGCAGCTTGTATGGACAGGGATTATACGAGCAGTACTTC. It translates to CASSLYGQGLYEQYF.

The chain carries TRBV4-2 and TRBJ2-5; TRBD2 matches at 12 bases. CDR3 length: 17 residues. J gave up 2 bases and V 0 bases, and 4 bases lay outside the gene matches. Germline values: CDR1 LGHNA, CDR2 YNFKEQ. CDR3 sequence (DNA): TGTGCCAGCAGCCAAGATGGGACTAGCGGGTATCAAGAGACCCAGTACTTC. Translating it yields CASSQDGTSGYQETQYF.

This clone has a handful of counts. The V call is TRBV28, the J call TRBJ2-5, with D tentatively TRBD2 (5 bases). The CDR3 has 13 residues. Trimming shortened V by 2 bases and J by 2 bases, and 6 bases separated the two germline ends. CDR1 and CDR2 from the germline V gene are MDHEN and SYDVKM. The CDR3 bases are TGTGCCAGCAGTTTACCGGGACAAGAGACCCAGTACTTC. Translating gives CASSLPGQETQYF.

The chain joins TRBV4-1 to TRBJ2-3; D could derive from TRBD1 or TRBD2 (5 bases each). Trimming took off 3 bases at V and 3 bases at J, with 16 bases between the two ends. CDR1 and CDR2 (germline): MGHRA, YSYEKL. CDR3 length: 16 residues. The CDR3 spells CASSHLEGLGTDTQYF. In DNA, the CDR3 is TGCGCCAGCAGCCATCTCGAGGGGTTAGGGACAGATACGCAGTATTTT.

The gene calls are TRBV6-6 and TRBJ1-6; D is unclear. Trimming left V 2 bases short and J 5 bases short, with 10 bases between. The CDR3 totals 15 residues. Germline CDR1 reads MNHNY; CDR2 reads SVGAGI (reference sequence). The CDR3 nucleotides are TGTGCCAGCAGTTACCGCCCGGGGAATAATTCACCCCTCCACTTT. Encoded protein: CASSYRPGNNSPLHF.

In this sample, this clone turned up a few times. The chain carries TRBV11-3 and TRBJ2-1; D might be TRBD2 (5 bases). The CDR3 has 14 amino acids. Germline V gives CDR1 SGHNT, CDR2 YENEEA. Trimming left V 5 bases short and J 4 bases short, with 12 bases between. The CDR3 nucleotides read TGTGCCAGCAGCCGGGGTAGCAGATACAATGAGCAGTTCTTC. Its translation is CASSRGSRYNEQFF.

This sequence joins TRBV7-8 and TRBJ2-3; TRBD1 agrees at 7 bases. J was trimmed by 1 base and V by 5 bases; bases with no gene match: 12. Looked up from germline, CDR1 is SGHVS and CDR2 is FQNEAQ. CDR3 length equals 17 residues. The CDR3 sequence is CASSPRGGGTGTDTQYF. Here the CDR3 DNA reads TGTGCCAGCAGCCCCCGAGGGGGCGGTACCGGCACAGATACGCAGTATTTT.

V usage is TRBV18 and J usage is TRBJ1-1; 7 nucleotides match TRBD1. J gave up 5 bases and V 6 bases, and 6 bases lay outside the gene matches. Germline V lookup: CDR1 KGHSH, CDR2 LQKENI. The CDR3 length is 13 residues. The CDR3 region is CASSPGGRTEAFF. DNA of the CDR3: TGTGCCAGCTCCCCAGGGGGAAGGACTGAAGCTTTCTTT.

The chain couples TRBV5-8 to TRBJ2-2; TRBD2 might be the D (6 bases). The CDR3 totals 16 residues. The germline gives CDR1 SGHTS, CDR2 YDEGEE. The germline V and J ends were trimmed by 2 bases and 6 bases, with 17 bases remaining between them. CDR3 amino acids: CASSFSRDLTSGELFF. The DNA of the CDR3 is TGTGCCAGCAGCTTTTCCCGGGACTTAACCTCCGGGGAGCTGTTTTTT.

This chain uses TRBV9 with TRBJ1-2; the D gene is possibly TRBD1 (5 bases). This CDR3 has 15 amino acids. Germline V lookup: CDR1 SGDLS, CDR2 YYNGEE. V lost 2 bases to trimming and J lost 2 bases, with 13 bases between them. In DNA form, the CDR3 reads TGTGCCAGCAGCGTGGGGGGAGGGGCCAACTATGGCTACACCTTC. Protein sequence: CASSVGGGANYGYTF.

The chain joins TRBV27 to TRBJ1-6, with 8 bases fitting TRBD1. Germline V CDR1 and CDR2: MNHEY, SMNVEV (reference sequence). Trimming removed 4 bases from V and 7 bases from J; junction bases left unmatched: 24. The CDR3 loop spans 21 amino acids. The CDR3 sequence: CASSSTPSWDRWGSGNSPLHF. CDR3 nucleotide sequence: TGTGCCAGCAGTTCTACTCCGTCGTGGGACAGGTGGGGTTCAGGAAATTCACCCCTCCACTTT.

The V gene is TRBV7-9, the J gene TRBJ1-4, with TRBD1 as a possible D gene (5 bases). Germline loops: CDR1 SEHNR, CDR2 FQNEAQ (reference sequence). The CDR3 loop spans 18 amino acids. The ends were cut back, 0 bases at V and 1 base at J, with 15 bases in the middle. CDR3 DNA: TGTGCCAGCAGCTTAGCGAACCCCCCGGGGGGAACTAATGAAAAACTGTTTTTT. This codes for CASSLANPPGGTNEKLFF.

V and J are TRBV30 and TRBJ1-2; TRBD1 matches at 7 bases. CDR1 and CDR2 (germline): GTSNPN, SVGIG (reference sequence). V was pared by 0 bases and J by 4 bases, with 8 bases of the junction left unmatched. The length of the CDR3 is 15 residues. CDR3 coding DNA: TGTGCCTGGAGTGTGGGTCTGGGACAGTTCTATGGCTACACCTTC. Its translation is CAWSVGLGQFYGYTF.

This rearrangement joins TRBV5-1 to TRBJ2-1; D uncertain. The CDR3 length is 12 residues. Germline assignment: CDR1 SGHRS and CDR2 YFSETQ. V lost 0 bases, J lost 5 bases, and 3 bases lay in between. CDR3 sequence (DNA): TGCGCCAGCAGCTTGGTTGACAATGAGCAGTTCTTC. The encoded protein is CASSLVDNEQFF.